This TCR beta chain was retrieved from a study of blood T cell repertoires in COVID-19. As for the study in general: Some COVID-19 samples were acute and others convalescent; all came from the United States, Italy and Spain. PBMCs, B-cell-depleted T cells, or T cells provided the cDNA or gDNA that made up the material.

The CDR3 has 15 residues. Germline assignment: CDR1 MGHRA and CDR2 YSYEKL. Trimming removed 1 base from V and 0 bases from J, with 7 bases in between. In the authors' methods: Nucleated cell number was recorded as an estimate derived from reference gene primer amplification. Generated by immunoSEQ multiplex PCR, the TCRdb table keeps only in-frame clones and is missing some. The DNA was the basis for D and trimming; V, J and clone size are from that table. This table has under 350,000 clones, around nine tenths appearing once. Patients in Seattle were enrolled during active infection, then followed longitudinally.

This clonotype was obtained from a woman aged 30 to 39 with COVID-19, enrolled during active disease. The gene calls are TRBV4-1 and TRBJ1-5; possibly TRBD1 for D (5 bases). The material sequenced was peripheral blood. CDR3 DNA: TGCGCCAGCAGCCAAGGACAGTTTAGCAATCAGCCCCAGCATTTT. It yields the protein CASSQGQFSNQPQHF.